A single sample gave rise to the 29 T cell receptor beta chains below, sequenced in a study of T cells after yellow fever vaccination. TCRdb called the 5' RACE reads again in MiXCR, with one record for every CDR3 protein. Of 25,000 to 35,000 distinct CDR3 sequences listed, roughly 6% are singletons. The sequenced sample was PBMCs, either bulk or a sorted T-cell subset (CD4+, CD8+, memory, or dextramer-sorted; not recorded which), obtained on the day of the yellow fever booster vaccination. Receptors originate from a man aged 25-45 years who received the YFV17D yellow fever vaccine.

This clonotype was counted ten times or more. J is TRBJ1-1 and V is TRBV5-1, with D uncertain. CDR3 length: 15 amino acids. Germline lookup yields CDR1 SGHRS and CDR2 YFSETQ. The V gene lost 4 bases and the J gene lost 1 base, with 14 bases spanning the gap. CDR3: CASSPVQTPNTEAFF. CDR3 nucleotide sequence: TGCGCCAGCAGCCCAGTACAGACCCCGAACACTGAAGCTTTCTTT.

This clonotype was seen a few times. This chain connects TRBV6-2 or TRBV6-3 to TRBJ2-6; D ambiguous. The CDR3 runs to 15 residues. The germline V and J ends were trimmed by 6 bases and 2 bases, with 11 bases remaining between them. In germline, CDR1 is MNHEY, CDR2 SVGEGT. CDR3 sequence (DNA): TGTGCCAGCAGACCCCTCGGACCTGGGGCCAACGTCCTGACTTTC. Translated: CASRPLGPGANVLTF.

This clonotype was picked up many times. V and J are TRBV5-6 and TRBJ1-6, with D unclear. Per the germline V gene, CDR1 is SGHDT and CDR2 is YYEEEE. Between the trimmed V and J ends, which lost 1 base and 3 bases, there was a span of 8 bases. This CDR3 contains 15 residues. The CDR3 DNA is TGTGCCAGCAGCTTGTGGGGAATCTATAATTCACCCCTCCACTTT. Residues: CASSLWGIYNSPLHF.

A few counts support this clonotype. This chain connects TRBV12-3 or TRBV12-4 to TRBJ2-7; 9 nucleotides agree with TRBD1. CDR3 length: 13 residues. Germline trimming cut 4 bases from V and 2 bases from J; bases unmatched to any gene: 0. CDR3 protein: CASSWTGAYEQYF. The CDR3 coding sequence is TGTGCCAGCAGTTGGACAGGGGCCTACGAGCAGTACTTC.

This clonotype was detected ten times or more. The CDR3 loop reads CASSPAGGEHYGYTF. CDR3 coding DNA: TGTGCCAGCAGTCCCGCGGGGGGGGAGCACTATGGCTACACCTTC. The V and J genes are TRBV6-5 and TRBJ1-2, with D possibly being TRBD1 (5 bases). The germline V and J ends were trimmed by 5 bases and 3 bases, with 16 bases remaining between them. Germline CDR1 reads MNHEY; CDR2 reads SVGAGI. The CDR3 spans 15 residues.

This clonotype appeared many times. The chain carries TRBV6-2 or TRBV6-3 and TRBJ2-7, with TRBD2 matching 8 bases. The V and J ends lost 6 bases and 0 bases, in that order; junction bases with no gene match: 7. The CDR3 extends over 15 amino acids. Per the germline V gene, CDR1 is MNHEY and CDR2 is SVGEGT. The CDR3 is CASSRTSGSSYEQYF. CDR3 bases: TGTGCCAGCAGCCGTACTAGCGGATCCTCCTACGAGCAGTACTTC.

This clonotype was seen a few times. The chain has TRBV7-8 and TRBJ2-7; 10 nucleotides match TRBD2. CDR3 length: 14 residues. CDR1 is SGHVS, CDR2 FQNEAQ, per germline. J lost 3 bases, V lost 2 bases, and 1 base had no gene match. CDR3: CASSLTSGIYEQYF. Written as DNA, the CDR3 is TGTGCCAGCAGCTTAACTAGCGGGATCTACGAGCAGTACTTC.

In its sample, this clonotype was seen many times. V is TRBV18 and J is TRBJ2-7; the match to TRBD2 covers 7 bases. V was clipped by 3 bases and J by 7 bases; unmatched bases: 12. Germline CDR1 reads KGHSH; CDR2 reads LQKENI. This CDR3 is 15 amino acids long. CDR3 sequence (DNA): TGTGCCAGCTCACCTCCGGCTAGCGGTGGCTGGGAGCAGTACTTC. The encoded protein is CASSPPASGGWEQYF.

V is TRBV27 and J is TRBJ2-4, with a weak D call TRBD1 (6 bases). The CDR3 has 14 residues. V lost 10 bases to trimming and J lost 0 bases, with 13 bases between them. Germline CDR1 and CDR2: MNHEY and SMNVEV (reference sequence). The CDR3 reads CAIGTSIAKNIQYF. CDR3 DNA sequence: TGTGCCATCGGGACATCCATAGCCAAAAACATTCAGTACTTC.

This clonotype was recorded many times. The CDR3 DNA sequence: TGTGCCGCGGCCGAGTCTACTGAAGATACGCAGTATTTT. Encoded protein: CAAAESTEDTQYF. The genes are TRBV18 and TRBJ2-3; D remains ambiguous. The CDR3 loop spans 13 amino acids. Trimming shortened V by 11 bases and J by 5 bases, and 17 bases separated the two germline ends. Germline V gene lookup returns CDR1 KGHSH and CDR2 LQKENI. The complete variable domain, with remaining parts taken from reference TRBV18 and TRBJ2-3, reads NAGVMQNPRHLVRRRGQEARLRCSPMKGHSHVYWYRQLPEEGLKFMVYLQKENIIDESGMPKERFSAEFPKEGPSILRIQQVVRGDSAAYFCAAAESTEDTQYFGPGTRLTVL.

The CDR3 region is CASSPRASGSNNEQFF. CDR3 DNA: TGTGCCAGCAGCCCGAGAGCTAGCGGGAGCAACAATGAGCAGTTCTTC. V and J are TRBV12-3 or TRBV12-4 and TRBJ2-1; TRBD2 matches 10 bases. CDR3 length equals 16 residues. V dropped 6 bases and J dropped 5; count of bases not matched to a gene: 10.

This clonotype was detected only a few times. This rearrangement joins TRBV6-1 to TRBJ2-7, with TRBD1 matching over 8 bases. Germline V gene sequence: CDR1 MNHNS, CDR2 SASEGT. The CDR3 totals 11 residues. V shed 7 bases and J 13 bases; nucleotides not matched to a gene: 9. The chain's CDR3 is CASTSGTGPYF. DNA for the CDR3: TGTGCCAGCACCTCCGGGACAGGTCCTTACTTC.

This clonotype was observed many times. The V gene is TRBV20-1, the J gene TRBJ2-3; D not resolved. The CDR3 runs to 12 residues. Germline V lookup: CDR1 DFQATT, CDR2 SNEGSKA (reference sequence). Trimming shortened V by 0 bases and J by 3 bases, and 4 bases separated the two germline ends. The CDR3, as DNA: TGCAGTGCTAGAGAATTTACAGATACGCAGTATTTT. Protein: CSAREFTDTQYF.

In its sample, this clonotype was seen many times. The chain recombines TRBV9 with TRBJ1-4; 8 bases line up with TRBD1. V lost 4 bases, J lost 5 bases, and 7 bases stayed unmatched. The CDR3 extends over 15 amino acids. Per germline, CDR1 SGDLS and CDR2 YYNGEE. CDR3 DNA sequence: TGTGCCAGCAGCTTGTCGACAGGGGAAAATGAAAAACTGTTTTTT. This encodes CASSLSTGENEKLFF.

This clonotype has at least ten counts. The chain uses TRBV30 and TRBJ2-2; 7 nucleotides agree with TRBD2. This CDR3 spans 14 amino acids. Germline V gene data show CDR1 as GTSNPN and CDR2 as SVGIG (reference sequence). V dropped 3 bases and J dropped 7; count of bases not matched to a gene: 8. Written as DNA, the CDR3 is TGTGCCTGGAGAAAGCGGGATGCAAACGGGGAGCTGTTTTTT. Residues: CAWRKRDANGELFF.

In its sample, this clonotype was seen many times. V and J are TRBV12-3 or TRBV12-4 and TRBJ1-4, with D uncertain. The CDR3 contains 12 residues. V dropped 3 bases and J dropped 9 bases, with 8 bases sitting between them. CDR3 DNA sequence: TGTGCCAGCAGTTTGAACAGCCAAAAACTGTTTTTT. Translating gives CASSLNSQKLFF.

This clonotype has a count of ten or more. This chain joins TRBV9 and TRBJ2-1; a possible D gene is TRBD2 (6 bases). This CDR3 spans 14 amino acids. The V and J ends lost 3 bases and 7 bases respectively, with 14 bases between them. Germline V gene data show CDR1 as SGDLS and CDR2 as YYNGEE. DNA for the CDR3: TGTGCCAGCAGCGCCGGGGTCAGCGGGAATGAGCAGTTCTTC. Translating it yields CASSAGVSGNEQFF.

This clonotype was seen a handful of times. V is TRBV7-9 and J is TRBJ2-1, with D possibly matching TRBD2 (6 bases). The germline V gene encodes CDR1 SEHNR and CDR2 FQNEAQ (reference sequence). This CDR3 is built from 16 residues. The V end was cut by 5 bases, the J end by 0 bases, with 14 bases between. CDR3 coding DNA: TGTGCCAGCAGCCCGGGACTTGCGCTCTCCTACAATGAGCAGTTCTTC. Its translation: CASSPGLALSYNEQFF.

The DNA of the CDR3 is TGTGCCACCAGCTGGAGTAGCAATCAGCCCCAGCATTTT. It is translated as CATSWSSNQPQHF. The chain employs TRBV15 and TRBJ1-5, with D hard to call. V lost 5 bases and J lost 0, with 5 bases in between. CDR1 LNHNV and CDR2 YYDKDF come from the germline V gene (reference sequence). There are 13 residues in the CDR3. Based on the CDR3 plus reference TRBV15 and TRBJ1-5, the full variable domain is DAMVIQNPRYQVTQFGKPVTLSCSQTLNHNVMYWYQQKSSQAPKLLFHYYDKDFNNEADTPDNFQSRRPNTSFCFLDIRSPGLGDTAMYLCATSWSSNQPQHFGDGTRLSIL.

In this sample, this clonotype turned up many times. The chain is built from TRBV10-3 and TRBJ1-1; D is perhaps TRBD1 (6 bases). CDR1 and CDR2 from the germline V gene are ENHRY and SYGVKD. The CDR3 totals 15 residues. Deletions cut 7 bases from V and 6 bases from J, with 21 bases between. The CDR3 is CAIIPEGGQAAEAFF. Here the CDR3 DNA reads TGTGCCATCATCCCTGAGGGGGGGCAAGCGGCTGAAGCTTTCTTT.

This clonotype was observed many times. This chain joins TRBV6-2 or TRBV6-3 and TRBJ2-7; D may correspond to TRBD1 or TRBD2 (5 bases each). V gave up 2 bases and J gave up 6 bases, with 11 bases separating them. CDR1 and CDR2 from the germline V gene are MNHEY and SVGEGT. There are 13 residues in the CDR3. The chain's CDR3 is CASSYGGGGEQYF. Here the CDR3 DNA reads TGTGCCAGCAGTTACGGGGGTGGAGGCGAGCAGTACTTC.

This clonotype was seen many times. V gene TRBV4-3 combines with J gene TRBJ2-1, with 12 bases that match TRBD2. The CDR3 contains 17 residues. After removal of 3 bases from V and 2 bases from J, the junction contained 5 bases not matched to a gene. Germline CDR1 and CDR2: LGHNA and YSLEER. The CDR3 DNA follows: TGCGCCAGCAGCCATGGAGGACTAGCGGGGACCTACAATGAGCAGTTCTTC. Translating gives CASSHGGLAGTYNEQFF.

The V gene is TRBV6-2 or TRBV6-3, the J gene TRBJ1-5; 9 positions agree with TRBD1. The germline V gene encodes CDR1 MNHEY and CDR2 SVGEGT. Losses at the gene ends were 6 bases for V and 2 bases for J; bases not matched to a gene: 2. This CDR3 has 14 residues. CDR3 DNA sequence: TGTGCCAGCAGGCGACAGGGGGGCAATCAGCCCCAGCATTTT. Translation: CASRRQGGNQPQHF.

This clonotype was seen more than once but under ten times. The CDR3 here is CAWTGGPDTGELFF. The DNA of the CDR3 is TGTGCCTGGACAGGAGGGCCTGACACCGGGGAGCTGTTTTTT. V and J are TRBV30 and TRBJ2-2; possibly TRBD2 for D (6 bases). The CDR3 loop spans 14 amino acids. Germline V gives CDR1 GTSNPN, CDR2 SVGIG (reference sequence). Deletions cut 4 bases from V and 3 bases from J, with 12 bases between.

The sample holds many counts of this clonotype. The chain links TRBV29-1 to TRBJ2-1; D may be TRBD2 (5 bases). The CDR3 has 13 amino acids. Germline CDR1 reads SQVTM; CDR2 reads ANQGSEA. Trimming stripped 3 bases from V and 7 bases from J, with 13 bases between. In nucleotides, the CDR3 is TGCAGCGTTGATGCTAGCCCCGGGAATGAGCAGTTCTTC. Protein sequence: CSVDASPGNEQFF.

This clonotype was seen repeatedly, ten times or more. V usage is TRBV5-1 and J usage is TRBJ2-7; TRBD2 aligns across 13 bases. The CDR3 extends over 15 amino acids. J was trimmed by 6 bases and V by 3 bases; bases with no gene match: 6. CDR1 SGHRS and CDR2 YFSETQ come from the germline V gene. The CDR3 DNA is TGCGCCAGCAGCTCCGGGACTAGCGGGATCTCCGAGCAGTACTTC. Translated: CASSSGTSGISEQYF.

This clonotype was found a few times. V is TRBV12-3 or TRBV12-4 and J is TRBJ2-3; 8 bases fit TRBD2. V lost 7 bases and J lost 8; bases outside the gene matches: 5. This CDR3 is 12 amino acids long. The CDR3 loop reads CASTGRGVTQYF. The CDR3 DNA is TGTGCCAGCACCGGGCGGGGGGTTACGCAGTATTTT.

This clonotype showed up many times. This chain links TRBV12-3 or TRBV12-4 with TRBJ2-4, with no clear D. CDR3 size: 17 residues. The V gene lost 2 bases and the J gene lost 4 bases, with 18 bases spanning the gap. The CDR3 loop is CASSLSGIVGAKNIQYF. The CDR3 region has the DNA TGTGCCAGCAGTTTAAGTGGGATCGTGGGCGCTAAAAACATTCAGTACTTC.

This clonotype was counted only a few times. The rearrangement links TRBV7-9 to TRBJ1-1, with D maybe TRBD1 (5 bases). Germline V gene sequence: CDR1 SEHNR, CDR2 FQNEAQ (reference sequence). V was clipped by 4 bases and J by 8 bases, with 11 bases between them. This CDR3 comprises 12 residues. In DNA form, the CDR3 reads TGTGCCAGCAGCTCGCTGGGACTCGAAGCTTTCTTT. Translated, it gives CASSSLGLEAFF.